These T cell receptor beta chains were read from a single sample in a study of T cell responses to AZD1222 COVID-19 vaccine. This table comes from immunoSEQ multiplex PCR, and its TCRdb copy is limited to in-frame clones, with some not included. The sample yields more than 80,000 clones, approximately 91% seen once. The sequenced sample was peripheral blood, obtained on day 0 of AZD1222 vaccination. The receptors stem from an adult in good health. The CDR3 runs from the conserved cysteine through the conserved F or W. A D gene is named only where the DNA matches it firmly. Clone size appears in some rows only: once, few, many, or a class for an expanded clone.

d_gene | j_gene | abundance | len | v_gene | CDR3aa | CDR3nt
. | TRBJ1-1 | . | 14 | TRBV5-5 | CASSRTDRNTEAFF | TGTGCCAGCAGCCGAACGGACAGGAACACTGAAGCTTTCTTT
. | TRBJ2-6 | . | 19 | TRBV5-1 | CASSLISSPIPSGANVLTF | TGCGCCAGCAGCTTGATCAGTTCTCCCATTCCCTCTGGGGCCAACGTCCTGACTTTC
TRBD1 | TRBJ1-4 | . | 13 | TRBV25-1 | CASSDRTGGKLFF | TGTGCCAGCAGTGACAGGACAGGGGGAAAACTGTTTTTT
. | TRBJ1-5 | . | 16 | TRBV19 | CASSTLWDALNQPQHF | TGTGCCAGTAGCACCCTTTGGGACGCGCTTAATCAGCCCCAGCATTTT
. | TRBJ2-7 | . | 13 | TRBV18 | CASSPSTDYEQYF | TGTGCCAGCTCACCCTCGACAGACTACGAGCAGTACTTC
. | TRBJ2-5 | . | 12 | TRBV12-2 | CASRGSRETQYF | TGTGCAAGTCGCGGAAGTCGAGAGACCCAGTACTTC
TRBD1 | TRBJ1-1 | . | 12 | TRBV6-5 | CASSKQGAEAFF | TGTGCCAGCAGTAAACAGGGGGCGGAAGCTTTCTTT
TRBD1 | TRBJ1-2 | . | 16 | TRBV15 | CATSRDRRDSISGYTF | TGTGCCACCAGCAGAGATCGGCGGGACAGTATTTCTGGCTACACCTTC
. | TRBJ1-6 | . | 16 | TRBV7-9 | CASSLDGSSYNSPLHF | TGTGCCAGCAGCCTCGACGGGAGCTCCTATAATTCACCCCTCCACTTT
. | TRBJ1-4 | . | 17 | TRBV4-1 | CASSQRRAERTNEKLFF | TGCGCCAGCAGCCAACGTAGGGCGGAGCGAACTAATGAAAAACTGTTTTTT
TRBD1 | TRBJ2-7 | . | 16 | TRBV5-1 | CASNPAPTGGAYEQYF | TGCGCCAGCAACCCCGCCCCGACAGGGGGCGCTTACGAGCAGTACTTC
TRBD1 | TRBJ2-7 | . | 13 | TRBV2 | CASRGTGLGEQYF | TGTGCCAGCAGAGGGACAGGGTTGGGGGAGCAGTACTTC
. | TRBJ1-1 | . | 12 | TRBV28 | CASSSITMGAFF | TGTGCCAGCAGTTCCATTACAATGGGAGCTTTCTTT
TRBD1 | TRBJ1-4 | . | 17 | TRBV10-3 | CAISESNRGSTNEKLFF | TGTGCCATCAGTGAGTCGAACAGGGGGTCAACTAATGAAAAACTGTTTTTT
TRBD2 | TRBJ2-5 | few | 16 | TRBV4-3 | CASSPEAGSTQETQYF | TGCGCCAGCAGCCCCGAAGCGGGATCAACTCAAGAGACCCAGTACTTC
. | TRBJ2-2 | . | 16 | TRBV19 | CASSIRTVGYAGELFF | TGTGCCAGTAGTATTCGGACAGTAGGATATGCCGGGGAGCTGTTTTTT
. | TRBJ2-1 | . | 13 | TRBV24-1 | CATSEPNYNEQFF | TGTGCCACCAGTGAACCGAACTATAATGAGCAGTTCTTC
. | TRBJ2-7 | . | 15 | TRBV28 | CASSGSGVLPYEQYF | TGTGCCAGCAGTGGGTCGGGAGTCCTCCCCTACGAGCAGTACTTC
. | TRBJ2-7 | . | 14 | TRBV6-5 | CASSYSYRDYEQYF | TGTGCCAGCAGTTACTCTTACAGGGACTACGAGCAGTACTTC
TRBD1 | TRBJ1-2 | . | 11 | TRBV6-5 | CATKTGGGYTF | TGTGCCACAAAAACAGGGGGAGGCTACACCTTC
TRBD2 | TRBJ2-3 | . | 16 | TRBV9 | CASSVEISGGTDTQYF | TGTGCCAGCAGCGTAGAGATTAGCGGGGGGACAGATACGCAGTATTTT
. | TRBJ2-7 | . | 12 | TRBV12-3/TRBV12-4 | CASSGFLYEQYF | TGTGCCAGCAGCGGATTTCTCTACGAGCAGTACTTC
. | TRBJ1-1 | . | 13 | TRBV9 | CASSVTANTEAFF | TGTGCCAGCAGCGTGACAGCTAACACTGAAGCTTTCTTT
. | TRBJ1-2 | . | 13 | TRBV5-1 | CASSDQNNYGYTF | TGCGCCAGCAGTGACCAAAATAACTATGGCTACACCTTC
. | TRBJ2-7 | . | 15 | TRBV5-1 | CASSLEGGSVYEQYF | TGCGCCAGCAGCTTGGAAGGGGGTTCAGTCTACGAGCAGTACTTC
. | TRBJ1-6 | . | 14 | TRBV6-6 | CASGTSSYNSPLHF | TGTGCCAGCGGGACAAGCTCCTATAATTCACCCCTCCACTTT
. | TRBJ1-1 | . | 15 | TRBV6-5 | CASRPIDILNTEAFF | TGTGCCAGCAGACCCATCGACATCCTGAACACTGAAGCTTTCTTT
TRBD1 | TRBJ1-1 | . | 15 | TRBV18 | CASSILGQVEAEAFF | TGTGCCAGCTCAATTCTTGGACAGGTTGAAGCTGAAGCTTTCTTT
TRBD2 | TRBJ2-3 | . | 14 | TRBV5-4 | CASSRGGLTDTQYF | TGTGCCAGCAGCCGGGGGGGGCTGACAGATACGCAGTATTTT
TRBD1 | TRBJ2-7 | . | 15 | TRBV27 | CASSWRQGSSYEQYF | TGTGCCAGCAGTTGGCGACAGGGATCCTCCTACGAGCAGTACTTC
. | TRBJ2-1 | . | 14 | TRBV7-3 | CASSLIERYNEQFF | TGTGCCAGCAGCTTAATAGAGCGGTACAATGAGCAGTTCTTC
TRBD2 | TRBJ2-3 | . | 15 | TRBV2 | CASSLGLAGEDTQYF | TGTGCCAGCTCCCTGGGGCTAGCGGGGGAGGATACGCAGTATTTT
TRBD1 | TRBJ2-2 | . | 17 | TRBV5-4 | CASRRTGTFANTGELFF | TGTGCCAGCAGGAGGACAGGGACGTTCGCGAACACCGGGGAGCTGTTTTTT
TRBD1 | TRBJ1-5 | . | 15 | TRBV19 | CASSIDRASNQPQHF | TGTGCCAGTAGTATTGACAGGGCGAGCAATCAGCCCCAGCATTTT
TRBD1 | TRBJ2-1 | . | 14 | TRBV27 | CASGSDLRDREQFF | TGTGCCAGCGGATCCGACCTTAGGGACAGAGAACAGTTCTTC
. | TRBJ2-1 | . | 12 | TRBV1 | CTRRTGGKGQFF | TGCACCAGACGGACAGGGGGTAAGGGGCAGTTCTTC
. | TRBJ1-3 | . | 13 | TRBV7-2 | CASRLAAGNTIYF | TGTGCCAGCAGATTGGCGGCTGGAAACACCATATATTTT
. | TRBJ2-3 | . | 16 | TRBV7-2 | CASSLAGGRGTDTQYF | TGTGCCAGCAGCTTAGCGGGGGGGCGTGGCACAGATACGCAGTATTTT
TRBD2 | TRBJ2-3 | . | 16 | TRBV27 | CASSPWTSGGTDTQYF | TGTGCCAGCAGTCCGTGGACTAGCGGGGGCACAGATACGCAGTATTTT
. | TRBJ1-1 | . | 11 | TRBV19 | CATKGNTEAFF | TGTGCCACAAAGGGTAACACTGAAGCTTTCTTT
. | TRBJ1-4 | . | 13 | TRBV30 | CAWNGAIGEKLFF | TGTGCCTGGAACGGGGCCATAGGGGAAAAACTGTTTTTT
. | TRBJ1-1 | . | 8 | TRBV12-3/TRBV12-4 | CSSTEAFF | TGTTCAAGCACTGAAGCTTTCTTT
. | TRBJ1-4 | . | 14 | TRBV6-1 | CASSEWGSNEKLFF | TGTGCCAGCAGTGAATGGGGGTCTAATGAAAAACTGTTTTTT
. | TRBJ1-1 | . | 14 | TRBV29-1 | CSVRKVLMNTEAFF | TGCAGCGTGAGGAAAGTATTAATGAACACTGAAGCTTTCTTT
. | TRBJ2-2 | . | 15 | TRBV5-1 | CASSRRTGPTGELFF | TGCGCCAGCAGCCGCAGGACGGGGCCCACCGGGGAGCTGTTTTTT
. | TRBJ1-1 | . | 13 | TRBV6-5 | CASSYSQGTEAFF | TGTGCCAGCAGTTACTCACAGGGAACTGAAGCTTTCTTT
. | TRBJ2-7 | . | 13 | TRBV7-2 | CASSSYYYSEQYF | TGTGCCAGCAGCTCCTATTACTATTCCGAGCAGTACTTC
. | TRBJ2-7 | . | 12 | TRBV28 | CASSLRTSEQYF | TGTGCCAGCAGTTTAAGGACAAGTGAGCAGTACTTC